Below are 6 T cell receptor beta chains sequenced from a single sample in a study of T cells in women clearing cervical HPV infection. The protocol was immunoSEQ multiplex PCR, while the TCRdb copy is restricted to in-frame clones and leaves out a portion. The table lists tens of thousands of clones, with about 1.5% in the top ten. Sample: blood buffy coat. Receptors originate from a woman between 18 and 69 years old with a cervical HPV16 infection that either progressed to CIN3+ or cleared (not recorded which).

Comments on this clone: The CDR3 extends 3 residues past the end of the read, so its final part is completed from the germline J gene. J is TRBJ2-5 and V is TRBV2, with D possibly being TRBD1 (5 bases). The germline V gene encodes CDR1 SNHLY and CDR2 FYNNEI. The CDR3 is 15 amino acids. With 6 bases removed from V and 1 base from J, the gap between germline ends came to 15 bases. The CDR3 bases that were read are TGTGCCAGCAGCCGCATGAAGGGGATCCAAGAGACC. This gives the protein CASSRMKGIQET. In full, the CDR3 reads CASSRMKGIQETQYF.

Comment on this clone: The read ends 3 residues early relative to the CDR3; the germline J gene fills the gap. The chain recombines TRBV7-9 with TRBJ2-2; weak D call: TRBD1 (6 bases). The CDR3 has 13 amino acids. Germline lookup yields CDR1 SEHNR and CDR2 FQNEAQ (reference sequence). Trimming removed 5 bases from V and 5 bases from J, with 9 bases in between. The CDR3 bases that were read are TGTGCCAGCAGCGAACAGGGTACCGGGGAG. Amino acids: CASSEQGTGE. The entire CDR3 reads CASSEQGTGELFF.

As for this clone: The read is 3 residues too short to cover the CDR3 end, so that end is filled in from the germline J gene. The chain joins TRBV12-5 to TRBJ2-5, with 13 bases that match TRBD2. The CDR3 has 16 amino acids. Germline-derived CDR1 and CDR2 are LGHNT and FRNRAP. Losses at the gene ends were 4 bases for V and 2 bases for J; bases not matched to a gene: 4. CDR3 DNA, as far as it was read: TGTGCTAGTGGTTGGGGACTAGCGGGATTACAAGAGACC. This sequence encodes CASGWGLAGLQET. The CDR3 in full is CASGWGLAGLQETQYF.

Concerning this clone: The read terminates 3 residues before the CDR3 end, so the remaining end is supplied by the germline J gene. The chain is built from TRBV12-3 or TRBV12-4 and TRBJ2-7; D is perhaps TRBD2 (6 bases). The ends were cut back, 5 bases at V and 6 bases at J, with 17 bases in the middle. This CDR3 is 14 amino acids long. The part of the CDR3 DNA that was read is TGTGCCAGCAGTATTTCGGGACTCAACCTCGAG. This gives the protein CASSISGLNLE. The CDR3 reads in full as CASSISGLNLEQYF.

About this clone: The CDR3 end falls 3 residues outside the read, so it is completed with the germline J gene. The chain joins TRBV5-1 to TRBJ2-5, with 8 nucleotides matching TRBD2. V shed 1 base and J 4 bases; nucleotides not matched to a gene: 0. This CDR3 is built from 13 residues. Germline V gene lookup returns CDR1 SGHRS and CDR2 YFSETQ. The chain's CDR3 is CASSLSGGETQYF. Partial CDR3 DNA: TGCGCCAGCAGCTTGAGCGGGGGAGAGACC.

Notes on this clone: The read ends 3 residues before the CDR3 terminus; that terminus is restored from the germline J gene. V is TRBV7-2 and J is TRBJ2-1, with TRBD1 matching over 7 bases. CDR1 is SGHTA and CDR2 is FQGNSA in the germline V gene. J was trimmed by 7 bases and V by 3 bases; bases with no gene match: 6. The CDR3 covers 14 residues. This CDR3 is CASSLTTDRNEQFF. The sequenced CDR3 bases are TGTGCCAGCAGCTTGACGACGGACAGGAATGAG.